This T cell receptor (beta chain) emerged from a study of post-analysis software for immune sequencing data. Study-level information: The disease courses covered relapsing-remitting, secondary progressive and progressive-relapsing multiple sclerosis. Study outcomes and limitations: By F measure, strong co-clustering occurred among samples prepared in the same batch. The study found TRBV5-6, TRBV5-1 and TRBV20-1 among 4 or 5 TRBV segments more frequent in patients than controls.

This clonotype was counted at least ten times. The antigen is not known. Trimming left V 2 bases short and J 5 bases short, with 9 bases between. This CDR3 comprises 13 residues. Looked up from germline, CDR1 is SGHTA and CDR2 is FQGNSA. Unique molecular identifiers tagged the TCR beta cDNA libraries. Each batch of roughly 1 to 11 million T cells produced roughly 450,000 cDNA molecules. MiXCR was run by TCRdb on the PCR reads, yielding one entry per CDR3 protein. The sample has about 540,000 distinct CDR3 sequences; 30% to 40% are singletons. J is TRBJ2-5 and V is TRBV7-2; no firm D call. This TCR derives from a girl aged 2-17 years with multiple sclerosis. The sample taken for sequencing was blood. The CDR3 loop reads CASSLMARETQYF. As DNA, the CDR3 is TGTGCCAGCAGCTTAATGGCCCGGGAGACCCAGTACTTC.